Given below is one TCR beta chain in context. Its antigen remains unknown. The CDR3 loop spans 15 amino acids. CDR1 and CDR2 (germline): SGHRS, YFSETQ. Trimming took 4 bases from V and 3 from J, leaving 15 bases between them. The survey-level immunoSEQ assay was used. Authors' analysis steps: Lowest detectable productive clonotype frequency was 2.59 x 10-5. Only in-frame clones appear in the TCRdb table, and some are missing; sequencing was by immunoSEQ multiplex PCR. V, J and clone size are taken as reported in that table, and D and trimming were inferred from the DNA itself. Here the sample spans some 35,000 clones, 69% being singletons. These data come from a study of STAT5B mutations in CD4+ large granular lymphocyte leukemia. Study conclusions and caveats: Data were not HLA-matched across samples. TRBV06-family usage was enriched in top patient clones (8/27) versus controls (2/35).

Sequencing input: CD4+ T cells from blood buffy coats. This sequence was found in a human donor in good health. The chain links TRBV5-1 to TRBJ2-3; perhaps TRBD1 as D (7 bases). In DNA form, the CDR3 reads TGCGCCAGCAGCGTTCAGGGGGGCCGAACAGATACGCAGTATTTT. Its protein is CASSVQGGRTDTQYF.